This T cell receptor beta chain stems from a study of a mutant IDH1 vaccine in newly diagnosed glioma. About the study: Vaccination was launched 4-6 weeks after radiotherapy alone, or with temozolomide cycles. Study-level results: Pseudoprogression looked unconnected to shifts in top peripheral T cell clonotypes.

The time point denotes: week 23, last vaccination. Vaccination used 300 ug of mutant IDH1 20-mer peptide per dose, with topical imiquimod. The V gene lost 2 bases and the J gene lost 0 bases, with 5 bases spanning the gap. The CDR3 length is 12 residues. CDR1 and CDR2 (germline): GTSNPN, SVGIG (reference sequence). As to this clone: Its specificity is unknown.

Here immunoSEQ multiplex PCR was the method, and the copy in TCRdb shows in-frame clones only, minus some. The sample shows some 28,000 clones, approximately 80% of them seen only once. The sequencing here drew on PBMCs, taken from a glioma patient whose treatment included an IDH1 peptide vaccine. This clonotype was sampled from a woman aged 25 to 39 with glioma. The chain employs TRBV30 and TRBJ2-7; D not resolved. As DNA, the CDR3 is TGTGCCTGGAGTCTGGCCTCCTACGAGCAGTACTTC. Residues: CAWSLASYEQYF. The whole variable domain, filled in from reference TRBV30 and TRBJ2-7, reads SQTIHQWPATLVQPVGSPLSLECTVEGTSNPNLYWYRQAAGRGLQLLFYSVGIGQISSEVPQNLSASRPQDRQFILSSKKLLLSDSGFYLCAWSLASYEQYFGPGTRLTVT.